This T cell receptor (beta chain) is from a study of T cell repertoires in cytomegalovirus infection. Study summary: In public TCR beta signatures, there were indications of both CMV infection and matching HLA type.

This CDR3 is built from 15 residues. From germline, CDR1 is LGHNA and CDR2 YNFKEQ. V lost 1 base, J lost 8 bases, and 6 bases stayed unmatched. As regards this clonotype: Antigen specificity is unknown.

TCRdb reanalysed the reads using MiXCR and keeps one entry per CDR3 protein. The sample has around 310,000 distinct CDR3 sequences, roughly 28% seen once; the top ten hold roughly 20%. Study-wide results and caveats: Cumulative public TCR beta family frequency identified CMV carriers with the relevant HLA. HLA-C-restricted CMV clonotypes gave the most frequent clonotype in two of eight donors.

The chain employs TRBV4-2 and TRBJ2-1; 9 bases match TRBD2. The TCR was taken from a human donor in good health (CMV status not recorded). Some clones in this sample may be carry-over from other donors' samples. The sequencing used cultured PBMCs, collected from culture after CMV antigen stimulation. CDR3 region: CASSQASAGGDEQFF. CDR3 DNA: TGTGCCAGCAGCCAAGCTTCAGCGGGGGGCGATGAGCAGTTCTTC.